This T cell receptor beta chain was found in a study of CD8 T cells in ankylosing spondylitis. Study-level points and caveats: The study identified a TCR beta motif of 7 or 8 highly homologous variants that appeared characteristic of ankylosing spondylitis blood. Reports of some motif variants in reactive arthritis synovial fluid and blood predate this one.

The CDR3 is made up of 15 amino acids. Trimming stripped 6 bases from V and 0 bases from J, with 14 bases between. Via MiXCR, TCRdb re-called the 5' RACE reads, giving one row per CDR3 protein. The sample has roughly 700,000 distinct CDR3 sequences, over 15% seen once. This clonotype was observed a few times. Its antigen remains unidentified. The sequenced sample consisted of blood, either unsorted or a sorted T cell fraction (not recorded which). This chain joins TRBV12-3 or TRBV12-4 and TRBJ1-1; D is possibly TRBD1 (6 bases). This clonotype was obtained from a male donor with ankylosing spondylitis. CDR3: CASRIRGGMNTEAFF. CDR3 nucleotides: TGTGCCAGCAGGATCAGGGGTGGGATGAACACTGAAGCTTTCTTT.